The clone carrying this TCR beta chain was seen a few times. No antigen is known for it. This sample was included in a study of T cells in Graves' hyperthyroidism and ophthalmopathy. Study-level findings and limits: The majority of expanded thyroid clonotypes above 0.001 also appeared in blood. The model predicted ophthalmopathy a median 6.5 months before onset.

Hyperthyroidism had been newly diagnosed in patients aged 18 to 65, and its duration was under 2 months. Clinical symptoms, serum thyroxine and TRAb, thyroid ultrasound and orbital computed tomography together formed the diagnostic basis. V was clipped by 5 bases and J by 5 bases; unmatched bases: 10. Germline V gene sequence: CDR1 ENHRY, CDR2 SYGVKD. The CDR3 totals 15 residues. TCR beta CDR3 sequences were amplified from RNA transcripts. During a first-round RT-PCR of the TCR CDR3, the HTBI primer set was used. Each CDR3 protein is one row after TCRdb ran MiXCR on the multiplex PCR reads. The table records a few hundred thousand distinct CDR3 sequences, around 16% of them present only once.

This clonotype was sampled from a woman between 18 and 29 years old with Graves' hyperthyroidism. The V call is TRBV10-3, the J call TRBJ2-5; 8 bases line up with TRBD2. Sequencing was carried out using blood. The CDR3 DNA reads TGTGCCATCAGTCCTTCGGGGGGGTATGAGGAGACCCAGTACTTC. It codes for CAISPSGGYEETQYF.